The present entry profiles one TCR beta chain with its context. The antigen remains unidentified. The sample belongs to a study of T cell responses to AZD1222 COVID-19 vaccine. The assay was immunoSEQ multiplex PCR, and TCRdb's table has in-frame clones only and misses some. The table shows tens of thousands of clones, with around three quarters occurring only once. Germline CDR1 MNHNS, CDR2 SASEGT. Trimming took off 0 bases at V and 2 bases at J, with 14 bases between the two ends. CDR3 length: 16 amino acids. Broader study findings: Vaccine-associated CD4 TCRs spanned spike, dominant at 160-218 and 743-854. Baseline testing showed seropositivity in only 6 or 7 AZD1222 recipients.

This rearrangement joins TRBV6-1 to TRBJ2-7, with D possibly TRBD1 on 6 matching bases. The sample here was peripheral blood, taken 28 days after the second AZD1222 dose. This TCR derives from an adult who received the AZD1222 COVID-19 vaccine. The CDR3 sequence is CASSEARDWGPYEQYF. CDR3 nucleotides: TGTGCCAGCAGTGAAGCTCGAGACTGGGGGCCCTACGAGCAGTACTTC.